The present TCR beta chain was sequenced within a study of T-cell reconstitution after alpha-beta-depleted transplantation in children. Study-wide points: Approximately two months post-transplant, alpha-beta T cells reportedly originated from several hundred expanded graft clones. Diversity and T-cell counts at one year after transplant derived mostly from new T cells.

Regarding this clonotype: Its specificity is not known.

Molecular barcoding with unique molecular identifiers was used for the TCRbeta library. Each CDR3 protein is one row after TCRdb ran MiXCR on the PCR reads. The sample records approximately 650,000 distinct CDR3 sequences, about an eighth being singletons. Per germline, CDR1 SGHVS and CDR2 FNYEAQ. The germline V and J ends were trimmed by 0 bases and 13 bases, with 12 bases remaining between them. The CDR3 totals 12 residues. The V call is TRBV7-6, the J call TRBJ1-2; D gene uncertain. The specimen was PBMCs, collected before TCRalphabeta/CD19-depleted stem cell transplant. The receptor comes from a girl aged 2-15 years with congenital amegakaryocytic thrombocytopenia, due to receive a stem cell transplant. The CDR3 region has the DNA TGTGCCAGCAGCTTAGCAGGGTGCTGGGGCACCTTC. This sequence encodes CASSLAGCWGTF.